This T cell receptor (beta chain) was sequenced for a study of cytotoxic CD8 clonotypes in ibrutinib-treated CLL. A remark on this clone: The sample contains more than one DNA sequence encoding this CDR3.

With 3 bases clipped from V and 2 bases from J, the junction kept 2 bases outside the gene matches. The CDR3 runs 15 residues. Germline lookup yields CDR1 LNHDA and CDR2 SQIVND (reference sequence). The data were produced by immunoSEQ multiplex PCR, yet TCRdb's version contains in-frame clones alone and is incomplete. This table has about 310,000 clones, about 80% appearing once. The material was PBMCs, obtained before ibrutinib treatment. This rearrangement joins TRBV19 to TRBJ1-5, with 9 nucleotides matching TRBD1. The sequence was obtained from a human donor with chronic lymphocytic leukemia. The CDR3 loop reads CASSMGQGGNQPQHF. In DNA, the CDR3 is TGTGCCAGTAGTATGGGACAGGGCGGCAATCAGCCCCAGCATTTT.